Listed here are 5 T cell receptor beta chains from one sample, sequenced in a study of CD8 T cells in Susac syndrome. An input of 0.5 to 1 ug of RNA was subjected to reverse transcription using random hexamers. Each CDR3 protein is one row after TCRdb ran MiXCR on the immunoSEQ multiplex PCR reads. The data contain 100,000 to 150,000 distinct CDR3 sequences, 90% to 95% of them singletons. Sequenced material: CD8+ T cells from PBMCs. The receptor set was obtained from a human donor with Susac syndrome.

The genes are TRBV9 and TRBJ2-2; perhaps TRBD2 as D (5 bases). With 0 bases removed from V and 8 bases from J, the gap between germline ends came to 14 bases. The CDR3 consists of 15 residues. Germline CDR1 reads SGDLS; CDR2 reads YYNGEE. The CDR3 DNA is TGTGCCAGCAGCGTAGAGCGGCAGGTTGGGGGGGAGCTGTTTTTT. Its translation is CASSVERQVGGELFF.

The chain is built from TRBV4-1 and TRBJ2-1; 10 bases fit TRBD2. J lost 1 base, V lost 1 base, and 4 bases had no gene match. Germline V gives CDR1 MGHRA, CDR2 YSYEKL. The CDR3 is 17 residues long. The CDR3 DNA is TGCGCCAGCAGCCAAGGGTTAGCGGGAGGATCCTACAATGAGCAGTTCTTC. It specifies CASSQGLAGGSYNEQFF.

The chain recombines TRBV28 with TRBJ2-5; D unresolved. Germline-derived CDR1 and CDR2 are MDHEN and SYDVKM. This CDR3 has 16 residues. V lost 6 bases to trimming and J lost 0 bases, with 17 bases between them. In DNA, the CDR3 is TGTGCCAGCAGCTCCAGCCACTCGAATGACCAAGAGACCCAGTACTTC. Protein product: CASSSSHSNDQETQYF.

This clonotype was seen once. This chain links TRBV6-5 with TRBJ2-3; a weak D match, TRBD2 (5 bases). Looked up from germline, CDR1 is MNHEY and CDR2 is SVGAGI. This CDR3 is 15 amino acids long. Trimming pared 6 bases from V and 4 bases from J, leaving 17 bases between. This CDR3 is CASSRGLQTPDTQYF. The CDR3 bases are TGTGCCAGCAGCCGAGGACTTCAAACCCCAGATACGCAGTATTTT.

This chain connects TRBV5-6 to TRBJ1-5, with TRBD1 matching over 7 bases. This CDR3 is built from 13 residues. The germline gives CDR1 SGHDT, CDR2 YYEEEE. The J segment lost 6 bases and the V segment lost 3 bases, leaving 3 bases of the junction unmatched. CDR3: CASSSGGSQPQHF. CDR3 DNA: TGTGCCAGCAGCTCAGGGGGTTCTCAGCCCCAGCATTTT.